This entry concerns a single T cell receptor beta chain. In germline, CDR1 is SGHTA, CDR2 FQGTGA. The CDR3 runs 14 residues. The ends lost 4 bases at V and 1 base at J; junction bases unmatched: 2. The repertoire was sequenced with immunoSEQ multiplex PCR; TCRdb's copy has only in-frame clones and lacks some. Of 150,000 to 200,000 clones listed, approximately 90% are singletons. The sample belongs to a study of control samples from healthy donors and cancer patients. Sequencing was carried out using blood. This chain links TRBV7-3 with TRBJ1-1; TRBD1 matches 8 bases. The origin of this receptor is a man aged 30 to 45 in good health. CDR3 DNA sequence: TGTGCCAGCAGCTCCGGGACAGGGAACACTGAAGCTTTCTTT. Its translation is CASSSGTGNTEAFF.